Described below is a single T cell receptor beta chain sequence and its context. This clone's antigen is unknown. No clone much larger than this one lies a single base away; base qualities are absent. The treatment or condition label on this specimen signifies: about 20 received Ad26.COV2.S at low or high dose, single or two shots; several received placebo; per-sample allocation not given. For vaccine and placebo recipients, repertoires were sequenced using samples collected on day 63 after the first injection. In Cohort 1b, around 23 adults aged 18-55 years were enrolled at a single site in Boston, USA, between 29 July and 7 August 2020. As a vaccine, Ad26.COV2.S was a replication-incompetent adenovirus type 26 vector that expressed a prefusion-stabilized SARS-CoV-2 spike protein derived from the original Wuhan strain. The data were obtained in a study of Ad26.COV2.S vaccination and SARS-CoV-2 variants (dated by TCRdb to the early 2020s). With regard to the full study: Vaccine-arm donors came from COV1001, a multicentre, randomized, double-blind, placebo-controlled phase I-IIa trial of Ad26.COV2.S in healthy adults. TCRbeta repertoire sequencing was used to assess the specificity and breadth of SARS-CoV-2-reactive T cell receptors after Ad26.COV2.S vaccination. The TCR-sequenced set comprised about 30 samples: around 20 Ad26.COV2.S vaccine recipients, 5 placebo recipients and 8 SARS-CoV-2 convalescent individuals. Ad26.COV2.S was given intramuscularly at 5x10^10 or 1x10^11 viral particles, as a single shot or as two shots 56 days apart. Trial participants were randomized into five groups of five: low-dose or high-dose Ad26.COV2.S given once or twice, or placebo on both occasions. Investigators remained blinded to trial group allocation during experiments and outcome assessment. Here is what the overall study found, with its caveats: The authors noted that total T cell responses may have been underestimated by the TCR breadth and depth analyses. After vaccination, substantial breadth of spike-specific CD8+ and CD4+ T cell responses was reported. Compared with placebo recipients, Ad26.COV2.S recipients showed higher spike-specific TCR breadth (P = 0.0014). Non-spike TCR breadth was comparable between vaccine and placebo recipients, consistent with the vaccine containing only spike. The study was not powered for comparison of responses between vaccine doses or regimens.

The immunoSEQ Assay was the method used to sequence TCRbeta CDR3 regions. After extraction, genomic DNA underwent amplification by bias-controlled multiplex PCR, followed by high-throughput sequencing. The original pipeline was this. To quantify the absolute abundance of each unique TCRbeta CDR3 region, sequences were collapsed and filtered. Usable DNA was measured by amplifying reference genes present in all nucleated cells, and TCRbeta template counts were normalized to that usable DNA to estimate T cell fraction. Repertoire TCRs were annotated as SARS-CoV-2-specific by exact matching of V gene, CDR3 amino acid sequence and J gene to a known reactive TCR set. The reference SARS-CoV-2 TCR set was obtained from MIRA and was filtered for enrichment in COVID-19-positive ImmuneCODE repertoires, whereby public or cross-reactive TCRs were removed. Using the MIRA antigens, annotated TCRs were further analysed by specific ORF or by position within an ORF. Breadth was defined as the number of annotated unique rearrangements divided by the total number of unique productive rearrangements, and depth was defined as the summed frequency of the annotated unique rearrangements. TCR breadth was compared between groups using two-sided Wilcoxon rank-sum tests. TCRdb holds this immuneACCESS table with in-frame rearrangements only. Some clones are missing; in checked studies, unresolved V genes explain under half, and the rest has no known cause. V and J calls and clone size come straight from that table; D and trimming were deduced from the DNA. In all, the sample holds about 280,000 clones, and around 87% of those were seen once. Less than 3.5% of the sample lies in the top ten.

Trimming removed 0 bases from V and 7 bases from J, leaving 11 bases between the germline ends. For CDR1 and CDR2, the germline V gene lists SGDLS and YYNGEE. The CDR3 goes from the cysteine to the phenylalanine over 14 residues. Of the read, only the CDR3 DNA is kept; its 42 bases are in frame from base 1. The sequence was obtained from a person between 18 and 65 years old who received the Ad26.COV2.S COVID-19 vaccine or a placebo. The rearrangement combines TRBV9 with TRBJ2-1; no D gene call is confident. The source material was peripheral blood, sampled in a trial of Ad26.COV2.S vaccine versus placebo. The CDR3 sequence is CASSVETAGNEQFF. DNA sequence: TGTGCCAGCAGCGTAGAAACGGCCGGTAATGAGCAGTTCTTC.